Below are 19 T cell receptor beta chains sequenced from a single sample in a study of cytomegalovirus exposure and HLA in healthy donors. Data came from immunoSEQ multiplex PCR; TCRdb stores just in-frame clones and leaves some out. The sample gives roughly 310,000 clones, 70% to 90% of which show up once; around 1% is in the top ten. The specimen sequenced was PBMCs. The receptors come from a man aged 25-45 years in good health and CMV-seronegative.

The rearrangement uses TRBV2 and TRBJ1-5, with D uncertain. This CDR3 is built from 14 residues. The germline gives CDR1 SNHLY, CDR2 FYNNEI. V gave up 2 bases and J gave up 5 bases, with 10 bases separating them. The CDR3 loop is CASSEFPSYQPQHF. CDR3 DNA sequence: TGTGCCAGCAGTGAATTCCCCAGTTATCAGCCCCAGCATTTT.

The chain is built from TRBV7-8 and TRBJ1-3; TRBD1 matches at 11 bases. The V segment lost 5 bases and the J segment 2 bases; nucleotides outside the gene matches: 5. The V gene's germline CDR1 is SGHVS and CDR2 FQNEAQ. There are 16 residues in the CDR3. The CDR3 loop reads CASSPTGQGAGNTIYF. The CDR3, as DNA: TGTGCCAGCAGCCCCACGGGACAGGGGGCTGGAAACACCATATATTTT.

V and J are TRBV18 and TRBJ1-1; possibly TRBD1 for D (5 bases). The CDR3 runs to 15 residues. Trimming took off 4 bases at V and 0 bases at J, with 12 bases between the two ends. CDR1 and CDR2 (germline): KGHSH, LQKENI. The DNA for the CDR3 is TGTGCCAGCTCACGAGATCCGGGGGTGAACACTGAAGCTTTCTTT. Amino acids: CASSRDPGVNTEAFF.

This sequence joins TRBV6-6 and TRBJ2-7, with D possibly TRBD1 on 5 matching bases. CDR1 and CDR2 from the germline V gene are MNHNY and SVGAGI (reference sequence). The CDR3 extends over 13 amino acids. With 0 bases removed from V and 2 bases from J, the gap between germline ends came to 5 bases. The CDR3: CASSYSTAYEQYF. Here the CDR3 DNA reads TGTGCCAGCAGTTACTCGACAGCCTACGAGCAGTACTTC.

The chain uses TRBV27 and TRBJ1-1; D possibly corresponds to TRBD1 (6 bases). Deletions cut 10 bases from V and 0 bases from J, with 12 bases between. CDR3 length: 13 residues. CDR1 MNHEY and CDR2 SMNVEV come from the germline V gene (reference sequence). The DNA of the CDR3 is TGTGCCACGGCAGGGGTCATGAACACTGAAGCTTTCTTT. Amino acids: CATAGVMNTEAFF.

The gene calls are TRBV7-2 and TRBJ2-7; D possibly corresponds to TRBD1 (5 bases). This CDR3 contains 16 residues. Germline V gene data show CDR1 as SGHTA and CDR2 as FQGNSA. V lost 4 bases, J lost 3 bases, and 19 bases lay in between. CDR3 in amino acids: CASSSLLGLPYYEQYF. Written as DNA, the CDR3 is TGTGCCAGCAGCTCCCTATTGGGGCTCCCCTACTACGAGCAGTACTTC. Looking up the rest from reference TRBV7-2 and TRBJ2-7 gives the full variable domain: GAGVSQSPSNKVTEKGKDVELRCDPISGHTALYWYRQSLGQGLEFLIYFQGNSAPDKSGLPSDRFSAERTGGSVSTLTIQRTQQEDSAVYLCASSSLLGLPYYEQYFGPGTRLTVT.

This clone was counted between two and nine times. The V call is TRBV2, the J call TRBJ2-7; maybe TRBD1 (6 bases). Between the trimmed V and J ends, which lost 7 bases and 1 base, there was a span of 14 bases. CDR1 and CDR2 (germline): SNHLY, FYNNEI. The CDR3 runs 14 residues. The CDR3 reads CASNQGTLSYEQYF. The CDR3, as DNA: TGTGCCAGCAACCAGGGGACCCTTTCCTACGAGCAGTACTTC.

This clone was observed once. The chain employs TRBV19 and TRBJ1-5; a weak D match, TRBD1 (5 bases). The CDR3 length is 18 residues. Trimming pared 4 bases from V and 3 bases from J, leaving 22 bases between. CDR1 LNHDA and CDR2 SQIVND come from the germline V gene (reference sequence). The CDR3 protein is CASSKRSGQGGPNQPQHF. The CDR3 DNA follows: TGTGCCAGTAGTAAGAGGAGCGGGCAGGGAGGTCCCAATCAGCCCCAGCATTTT.

This chain joins TRBV4-1 and TRBJ1-2; weak D call: TRBD1 (6 bases). Germline V gives CDR1 MGHRA, CDR2 YSYEKL. V was shortened by 4 bases and J by 4 bases, with 13 bases between the two germline ends. The CDR3 runs to 14 residues. The CDR3 DNA is TGCGCCAGCAGCCCCACGACAGGTCCCTATGGCTACACCTTC. Residues: CASSPTTGPYGYTF.

The chain employs TRBV5-6 and TRBJ1-4; possibly TRBD1 for D (5 bases). Germline-derived CDR1 and CDR2 are SGHDT and YYEEEE. Trimming left V 0 bases short and J 8 bases short, with 11 bases between. CDR3 length: 14 amino acids. Written as DNA, the CDR3 is TGTGCCAGCAGCTTGGAGGCAGGGCGAGAAAAACTGTTTTTT. Translation: CASSLEAGREKLFF.

The chain has TRBV11-2 and TRBJ1-2; maybe TRBD1 (6 bases). From germline, CDR1 is SGHAT and CDR2 FQNNGV. V was pared by 0 bases and J by 6 bases, with 11 bases between. This CDR3 comprises 14 residues. The CDR3 reads CASSLEGAGHGYTF. The CDR3 DNA reads TGTGCCAGCAGCTTAGAGGGGGCAGGTCATGGCTACACCTTC.

The rearrangement links TRBV5-6 to TRBJ1-6, with TRBD1 identical over 9 bases. The CDR3 sequence is 14 residues long. Germline values: CDR1 SGHDT, CDR2 YYEEEE. V trimming: 3 bases; J trimming: 9 bases; junction bases outside the gene matches: 4. The DNA of the CDR3 is TGTGCCAGCAGCTCGACAGGGGGACCTTCACCCCTCCACTTT. Its protein product is CASSSTGGPSPLHF.

The V and J genes are TRBV4-3 and TRBJ2-2; 11 bases are a match to TRBD2. The CDR3 loop spans 18 amino acids. V shed 0 bases and J 3 bases; nucleotides not matched to a gene: 6. CDR1 and CDR2 from the germline V gene are LGHNA and YSLEER. CDR3 in DNA: TGCGCCAGCAGCCAAGATCCGCCTAGCGGGGGGTACACCGGGGAGCTGTTTTTT. Residues: CASSQDPPSGGYTGELFF.

The chain recombines TRBV6-5 with TRBJ2-7, with D maybe TRBD1 (6 bases). The CDR3 runs to 15 residues. V was shortened by 6 bases and J by 6 bases, with 21 bases between the two germline ends. Germline CDR1 MNHEY, CDR2 SVGAGI. CDR3: CASSRTGPASGEQYF. In DNA form, the CDR3 reads TGTGCCAGCAGCAGAACAGGGCCGGCGTCAGGCGAGCAGTACTTC.

V is TRBV6-6 and J is TRBJ2-7, with D possibly TRBD2 on 5 matching bases. The germline V and J ends were trimmed by 0 bases and 7 bases, with 7 bases remaining between them. Germline V gene sequence: CDR1 MNHNY, CDR2 SVGAGI (reference sequence). This CDR3 spans 12 amino acids. The CDR3 sequence is CASSYSTGEQYF. The CDR3 DNA reads TGTGCCAGCAGTTACTCGACGGGGGAGCAGTACTTC.

This chain connects TRBV5-8 to TRBJ1-2; possible D gene TRBD1, 6 bases. Trimming stripped 6 bases from V and 6 bases from J, with 15 bases between. Germline V gene data show CDR1 as SGHTS and CDR2 as YDEGEE. The CDR3 spans 13 residues. CDR3 bases: TGTGCCAGCAACCTACAGGGATTACATGGCTACACCTTC. As protein: CASNLQGLHGYTF. Complete variable domain (other parts from reference TRBV5-8 and TRBJ1-2): EAGVTQSPTHLIKTRGQQATLRCSPISGHTSVYWYQQALGLGLQFLLWYDEGEERNRGNFPPRFSGRQFPNYSSELNVNALELEDSALYLCASNLQGLHGYTFGSGTRLTVV.

The V and J genes are TRBV6-1 and TRBJ2-6; no reliable D call. The V end lost 4 bases, the J end lost 0 bases, and 4 bases lay between the germline ends. The CDR3 is 14 residues long. Germline CDR1 MNHNS, CDR2 SASEGT. CDR3 coding DNA: TGTGCCAGCAGTGCGAGCTCTGGGGCCAACGTCCTGACTTTC. Translation: CASSASSGANVLTF.

The rearrangement joins TRBV5-1 to TRBJ1-2; 7 nucleotides line up with TRBD1. V lost 4 bases to trimming and J lost 8 bases; unmatched junction nucleotides: 14. The germline CDR1 and CDR2 sequences are SGHRS and YFSETQ. The CDR3 is 15 residues long. The CDR3 bases are TGCGCCAGCAGCCAGGTGGTAGGGGGCTTGGAGGGCTACACCTTC. This sequence encodes CASSQVVGGLEGYTF.

The V gene is TRBV6-5, the J gene TRBJ2-1; D is unresolved. The CDR3 is 12 residues long. Germline V gene sequence: CDR1 MNHEY, CDR2 SVGAGI. The V end lost 4 bases, the J end lost 4 bases, and 5 bases lay between the germline ends. The DNA of the CDR3 is TGTGCCAGCAGTTCCAATTACAATGAGCAGTTCTTC. Protein product: CASSSNYNEQFF.